This TCR beta chain was found in a study of OX40 agonist ivuxolimab in advanced cancers. Concerning the study at large: Ivuxolimab was an agonistic, fully human IgG2 monoclonal antibody directed against OX40 (CD134), a costimulatory receptor. Intravenous ivuxolimab was administered to patients every 2 weeks at six dose levels: 0.01, 0.1, 0.3, 1.5, 3 and 10 mg/kg. Of the 50 or so patients in dose escalation, about 20 had hepatocellular carcinoma, roughly 15 had melanoma, 9 had renal cell carcinoma and 9 had head and neck cancer. A male proportion of around 80% and a mean age of around 60 years, ranging from 23 to 79, were recorded for the dose-escalation cohort. Patients were allowed to have had prior anti-PD-1, anti-PD-L1 or anti-CTLA-4 therapy, and roughly two fifths of the dose-escalation patients had been treated with checkpoint inhibitors. Partial responses occurred in three dose-escalation patients: two with cutaneous melanoma and one with hepatocellular carcinoma. Peripheral TCRbeta sequencing aimed to test whether ivuxolimab altered TCR sequence diversity and caused clonal T-cell expansion. The paper reports the monotherapy dose-escalation portion (N of about 47 patients) of the phase I ivuxolimab trial.

Patients with a history of autoimmune disease or receiving systemic immunosuppression were excluded from the trial. Peripheral blood for TCR sequencing was collected from all dose cohorts at baseline, on cycle 4 day 1, and on cycle 7 day 1. Samples came from an open-label, multicenter, first-in-human phase I dose-escalation trial of ivuxolimab. Adults with locally advanced or metastatic melanoma, renal cell carcinoma, hepatocellular carcinoma or head and neck squamous cell carcinoma were enrolled in the trial. CD4+ and CD8+ T cells were sorted separately from peripheral blood before TCR sequencing. A word on this clone: The clone's antigen remains unknown. No clone much larger than this one lies a single base away; base qualities are absent.

Study-wide conclusions, independent of this receptor: Which antigens the clonally expanded peripheral T cells were specific for was not determined. At doses of 0.1 to 3.0 mg/kg, clonal expansion of both CD4+ and CD8+ blood T cells was observed from baseline to week 6. After ivuxolimab, expanded clones were on average more numerous among CD8+ T cells than among CD4+ T cells. In partial responders in the 0.1-3.0 mg/kg groups, normalized peripheral clonal expansion was found to be among the lowest, especially among CD8+ T cells. Low levels of normalized T-cell clonal expansion were also seen in some patients who did not respond.

To sequence the TCRbeta CDR3 region, genomic DNA was isolated from the sorted cells. The immunoSEQ Assay was used for sequencing of TCRbeta CDR3 regions. Drawn from immuneACCESS, this table holds only the in-frame rearrangements with V and J called that TCRdb kept. Clones are partly lost; checked studies trace under half to an unresolved V gene and leave the rest unexplained. Within this sample are about 89,000 clones, with approximately 91% of them counted one time only. The top ten clones comprise approximately 0.28% of the sample. The clonotype comes from an adult with an advanced solid tumor such as melanoma, head and neck, liver or kidney cancer. Sequencing was performed on CD4+ or CD8+ T cells sorted from blood, taken in a trial of the OX40 agonist ivuxolimab.

The DNA sequence reads TGCGCCAGCAGGACAGGGACGAACACCGGGGAGCTGTTTTTT. Its amino acids are CASRTGTNTGELFF. The chain was built from TRBV10-2 and TRBJ2-2; the junction holds 7 bases that match TRBD1. Reading from cysteine to phenylalanine, the CDR3 counts 14 amino acids. CDR3 DNA is the only sequence kept; it has 42 bases, read in frame from the first base. In the germline V gene, CDR1 corresponds to WSHSY and CDR2 to SAAADI. Compared with germline, V lacks 6 bases and J lacks 0 bases; bases without a gene match: 1.